Here is one T cell receptor (beta chain) with its context. The antigen is not known. The record originates from a study of T cell responses to AZD1222 COVID-19 vaccine. General study results and limits: Repertoires were sampled only after the peak T cell response.

TCRdb keeps only in-frame clones here, not all; method: immunoSEQ multiplex PCR. This table holds over 150,000 clones, about 93% found once. Germline V CDR1 and CDR2: LGHNA, YSLEER. Trimming removed 1 base from V and 3 bases from J, with 12 bases in between. The CDR3 covers 15 residues. The rearrangement uses TRBV4-3 and TRBJ1-2; D is undetermined. This receptor was obtained from an adult who received the MenACWY meningococcal vaccine as a control. Sequenced here: peripheral blood, sampled 28 days after the second dose of the MenACWY control vaccine. CDR3 sequence: CASSQAVGRDYGYTF. CDR3 in DNA: TGCGCCAGCAGCCAAGCCGTGGGAAGGGACTATGGCTACACCTTC.